This TCR beta chain was sequenced during a study of neoadjuvant anti-PD-1 for oral cavity cancer. Remarks on this clone: What it binds is unknown.

Whole-study results and caveats: Higher pretreatment Treg/Th17 ratios tracked higher pretreatment blood clonality.

Clones were sequenced by immunoSEQ multiplex PCR, and TCRdb holds only the in-frame ones, with some missing. The sample contains under 20,000 clones, about 78% of which appear only once. CDR3 length equals 14 residues. Germline V gene sequence: CDR1 KGHSH, CDR2 LQKENI. Trimming took off 0 bases at V and 8 bases at J, with 11 bases between the two ends. The sequencing used PBMCs, collected before nivolumab (anti-PD-1) treatment. V usage is TRBV18 and J usage is TRBJ2-1, with D perhaps assigned TRBD1 or TRBD2 (6 bases each). The receptor was isolated from a person between 40 and 79 years old with oral cavity squamous cell carcinoma. CDR3 in amino acids: CASSPPGGADEQFF. CDR3 DNA sequence: TGTGCCAGCTCACCACCCGGGGGCGCAGATGAGCAGTTCTTC.